This record looks at one T cell receptor (beta chain) sequence and its context. This sample is drawn from a study of blood T cell repertoires in COVID-19. On the study more broadly: Donors in the United States, Italy and Spain gave samples during acute or convalescent COVID-19.

The repertoire was sequenced with immunoSEQ multiplex PCR; TCRdb's copy has only in-frame clones and lacks some. This table holds tens of thousands of clones, about nine tenths found once. V gave up 5 bases and J gave up 4 bases; unmatched junction bases: 11. The germline V gene has CDR1 SGHTA and CDR2 FQGNSA. This CDR3 comprises 16 residues. The sample was peripheral blood. The chain recombines TRBV7-2 with TRBJ1-2; TRBD1 matches at 9 bases. The clonotype originates from a man aged 45 to 65 with active COVID-19. CDR3 nucleotides: TGTGCCAGCAGCATGGGGGGGGACAGGGCGCCCTATGGCTACACCTTC. Translating it yields CASSMGGDRAPYGYTF.